Here is one TCR beta chain with its context. Its antigen is currently unknown. After template switching added a universal primer site, the resulting cDNA carried unique molecular identifiers. TCRdb independently ran MiXCR on the 5' RACE reads; one entry per CDR3 protein. The data show around 220,000 distinct CDR3 sequences, with 11% to 15% seen just once and under 9.5% held by the top ten. The sample is drawn from a study of identical twins. Broader study findings: The models gave estimates that fell short of the out-of-frame TCR alpha sharing seen in monozygotic twins. Researchers caution that invariant MAIT and iNKT cells could partly confound zero-insertion analyses. Researchers reported weaker excess twin sharing in beta out-of-frame sequences.

V lost 4 bases to trimming and J lost 7 bases; unmatched junction nucleotides: 12. Germline loops: CDR1 MNHEY, CDR2 SVGAGI. CDR3 length equals 17 residues. The chain couples TRBV6-5 to TRBJ2-1; 11 bases are shared with TRBD2. The sequenced sample was memory (CD45RO+) T cells sorted from blood. This clonotype originated in a woman aged 18-30 years in good health. In DNA, the CDR3 is TGTGCCAGCAGTTCTCAGGGGGTAGCGGGAGGGCTTAATGAGCAGTTCTTC. It encodes CASSSQGVAGGLNEQFF.